Included here is one T cell receptor beta chain sequence, with context. Antigen: not known. This entry comes from a study of yellow fever vaccine responses in identical twins. Points from the study as a whole: In identical twins, vaccine T cell responses appeared partly shared and partly individual.

TCRdb reprocessed the RT-PCR reads via MiXCR and lists one record per CDR3 protein. Here the sample spans a few thousand distinct CDR3 sequences, 75% to 90% being singletons. Trimming shortened V by 4 bases and J by 4 bases, and 9 bases separated the two germline ends. The CDR3 is 13 amino acids. Germline lookup yields CDR1 KGHDR and CDR2 SFDVKD. The starting material was T cells from blood (PBMCs), unsorted or a sorted subset (not recorded which), obtained before or after yellow fever vaccination (not recorded which). This receptor was identified in a female donor who received the yellow fever vaccine. The chain uses TRBV24-1 and TRBJ1-2; D call uncertain. The CDR3, as DNA: TGTGCCACCAGTGAAGGAGGGAGCTATGGCTACACCTTC. It translates to CATSEGGSYGYTF.